This T cell receptor (beta chain) came from a study of T cells in Graves' hyperthyroidism and ophthalmopathy. Study-wide results and caveats: Peripheral blood also featured most of the thyroid clonotypes expanded above 0.001.

Amplified TCR beta CDR3 regions derived from RNA transcripts. HTBI primers drove first-round RT-PCR of the TCR CDR3. TCRdb analysed the multiplex PCR reads with MiXCR anew, one entry per CDR3 protein. The sample contains 380,000 or so distinct CDR3 sequences, around an eighth of which appear only once. CDR3 length: 12 amino acids. V was pared by 0 bases and J by 6 bases, with 6 bases between. Germline CDR1 reads SGHDN; CDR2 reads FVKESK. This clonotype was detected a few times. The antigen is unknown. The sequence was collected from a young man with Graves' hyperthyroidism that later progressed to Graves' ophthalmopathy. Sequencing input: blood. The gene calls are TRBV14 and TRBJ2-7; no clear D gene. The chain's CDR3 is CASSQDNSEQYF. The CDR3 DNA follows: TGTGCCAGCAGCCAAGATAACAGCGAGCAGTACTTC.